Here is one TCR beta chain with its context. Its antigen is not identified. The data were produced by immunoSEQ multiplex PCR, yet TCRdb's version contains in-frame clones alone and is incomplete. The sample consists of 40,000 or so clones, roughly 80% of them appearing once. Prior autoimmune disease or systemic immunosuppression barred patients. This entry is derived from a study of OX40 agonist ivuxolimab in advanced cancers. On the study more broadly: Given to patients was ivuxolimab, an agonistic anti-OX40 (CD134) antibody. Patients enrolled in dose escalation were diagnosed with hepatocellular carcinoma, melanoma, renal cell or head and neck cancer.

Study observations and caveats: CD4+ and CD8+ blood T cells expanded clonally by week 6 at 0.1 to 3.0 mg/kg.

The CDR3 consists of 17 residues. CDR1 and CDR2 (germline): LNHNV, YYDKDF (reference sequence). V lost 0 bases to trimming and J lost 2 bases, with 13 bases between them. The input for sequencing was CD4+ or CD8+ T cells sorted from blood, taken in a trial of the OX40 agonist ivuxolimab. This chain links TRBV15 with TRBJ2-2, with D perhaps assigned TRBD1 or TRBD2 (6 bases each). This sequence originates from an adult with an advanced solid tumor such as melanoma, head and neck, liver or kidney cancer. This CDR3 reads CATSRDVGGFNTGELFF. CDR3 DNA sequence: TGTGCCACCAGCAGAGATGTGGGGGGCTTTAACACCGGGGAGCTGTTTTTT.